This T cell receptor beta chain emerged from a study of blood T cell repertoires in COVID-19. Study context: PBMCs, B-cell-depleted T cells, or T cells were the source of the cDNA or gDNA that made up the material.

This CDR3 has 16 residues. V lost 8 bases, J lost 4 bases, and 11 bases stayed unmatched. Germline V CDR1 and CDR2: SGHVS, FNYEAQ. Libraries were prepared by immunoSEQ multiplex PCR; TCRdb keeps only in-frame clonotypes and omits some of them. In the table there are 200,000 to 250,000 clones, over 75% of which are singletons. This chain uses TRBV7-6 with TRBJ2-2; 9 positions match TRBD1. The TCR sequence derives from a man aged 25 to 45 who had recovered from COVID-19. The specimen sequenced was peripheral blood. The CDR3 DNA sequence: TGTGCCAGCGAGAGGGACAGGGCTGATCTCACCGGGGAGCTGTTTTTT. Amino acid sequence: CASERDRADLTGELFF.